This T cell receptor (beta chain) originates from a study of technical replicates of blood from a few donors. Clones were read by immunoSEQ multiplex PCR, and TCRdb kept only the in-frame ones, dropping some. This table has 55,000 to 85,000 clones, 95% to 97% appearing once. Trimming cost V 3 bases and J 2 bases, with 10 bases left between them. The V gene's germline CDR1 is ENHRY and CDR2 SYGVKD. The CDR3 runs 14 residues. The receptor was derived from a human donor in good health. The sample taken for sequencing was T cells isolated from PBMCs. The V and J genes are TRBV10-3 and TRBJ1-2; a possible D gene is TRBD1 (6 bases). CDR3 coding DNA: TGTGCCATCAGTGATGGGCAGGGGAACTATGGCTACACCTTC. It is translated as CAISDGQGNYGYTF.